Reported below is one T cell receptor (beta chain). This clonotype has at least ten counts. The antigen this receptor binds is unknown. No base-level quality is on record; no much larger clone is a single base apart. The time point label corresponds to: newly diagnosed GD, antithyroid drugs for less than 3 months. For both TCR sequencing and RNA sequencing, RNA was extracted from PBMCs in TRIzol. The diagnosis of Graves' disease was made according to American Thyroid Association guidelines. Patients for the study were recruited at an endocrinology department in Xi'an, China. Each patient gave approximately 8.8 milliliters of peripheral blood, collected in an EDTA anticoagulant tube. PBMCs were isolated by Ficoll Paque Plus density gradient separation without further T cell sorting. An Agilent 2100 Bioanalyzer and agarose gel were used to check RNA quality, and a NanoDrop 2000 was used to measure RNA concentration.

Spanning cysteine to phenylalanine, the CDR3 consists of 13 amino acids. Only CDR3 DNA is held: 39 bases, read in frame from base 1. The germline V end is reduced by 9 bases and the J end by 6 bases; junction bases left unmatched: 10. From a lookup of the germline V gene, CDR1 and CDR2 are SGHRS and YFSETQ. This specimen comes from a study of regulatory T cells in long-lasting Graves disease (TCRdb year 2021). Study-level background: Antithyroid drugs had been taken for less than 3 months by newly diagnosed Graves' disease patients. A total of around 35 samples underwent TCR sequencing, from about 13 patients with persistent Graves' disease and around 20 patients with newly diagnosed Graves' disease. The study took place in China and was registered as a clinical trial. This study used TCR sequencing and RNA sequencing of peripheral blood to compare persistent Graves' disease patients against newly diagnosed Graves' disease patients.

Points the paper makes about the study in general: The small sample size was acknowledged by the authors as a limitation that may reduce accuracy. Sequencing and analysis were limited to the TCR beta chain. TRBV28, TRBJ1-2 and TRBJ2-5 were preferentially used in persistent disease, while TRBV20-1 and TRBJ2-1 were favored in newly diagnosed disease. Only peripheral blood was studied, because thyroid tissue, the primary lesion, was inaccessible. More public clonotypes were shared among persistent patients (over 2,500) than among newly diagnosed patients (roughly 1,000). Persistent Graves' disease patients showed lower TCR Shannon entropy and fewer highly expanded clones than newly diagnosed patients, suggesting clonal expansion.

The method behind the library was multiplex PCR. Sequencer: Illumina HiSeq 4000. To build TCR beta libraries, CDR3 regions were amplified by Arm-PCR using iRepertoire HTBI primers. Before sequencing, the PCR products underwent gel purification. In the paper's pipeline: Gene usage analysis of CDR3 amino acid clonotypes relied on the roughly 60 TRBV and more than twelve TRBJ segments identified across samples. COPE and FqMerger were used to merge filtered high-quality paired reads into contigs. Contigs were aligned with BLAST to IMGT TRBV, TRBD and TRBJ reference genes, and CDR3 was defined per IMGT. Any clonotype with a frequency above 0.1% was counted as a highly expanded clone. Repertoire diversity was measured by Shannon entropy, and V-J evenness by the Gini coefficient. A clonotype was considered public if more than one individual shared it. TCRdb passed the public sequencing reads through fastp at Q25 and MiXCR, retaining productive beta sequences. Rows are combined by CDR3 protein, so each entry shows the most common genes and DNA. TCRdb, not the authors, supplied the V and J calls. This sample gives roughly 500,000 distinct CDR3 sequences in total; about 13% of them show up just once. The ten largest clones take up 8.5% to 10% of the sample.

This same sample was also part of a study on T cells in Graves' hyperthyroidism and ophthalmopathy. That second report states: A patient counted as having stable Graves' hyperthyroidism if no progression to ophthalmopathy occurred over 18 months of follow-up. Hyperthyroidism patients were newly diagnosed, with disease duration under 2 months, and aged 18 to 65 years. Patients with uncontrolled infections, other autoimmune diseases, pregnancy or lactation were excluded. Diagnoses were established on the basis of clinical symptoms, serum thyroxine and TRAb, thyroid ultrasound, and orbital computed tomography. The first round of RT-PCR for the TCR CDR3 was performed with the HTBI primer set and the Qiagen OneStep RT-PCR kit. Blood samples also contained most of the expanded thyroid clonotypes (frequency above 0.001), which suggests that blood repertoires may reflect thyroid immune responses. A model built on a 13 V-J signature distinguished ophthalmopathy from stable hyperthyroidism, reaching roughly 88% sensitivity and around 82% specificity in cross-validation and 80%/75% in testing. In validation, the model predicted progression to ophthalmopathy a median of about 6.5 months before onset, with about 70% sensitivity and just under 75% specificity. A discovery cohort of roughly 100 patients, 43 with Graves' ophthalmopathy and under 60 with stable Graves' hyperthyroidism, was used to find distinguishing TCR V-J signatures. Prospective prediction of ophthalmopathy was tested in an independent validation cohort consisting of fewer than 20 hyperthyroidism patients and over 15 patients who later progressed to ophthalmopathy. For training and testing, the 100 or so patients in the discovery cohort were randomly divided in a 7:3 ratio. Thyroid tissue and blood T-cell repertoires from more than five Graves' hyperthyroidism patients were also compared in the study. After sampling, hyperthyroidism patients received methimazole starting at 30 mg daily, and ophthalmopathy patients received high-dose intravenous methylprednisolone. Libraries were constructed in a second round of multiplex PCR, after which size selection and purification were carried out. Paired-end sequencing of the libraries was performed with 100 bp reads on an Illumina HiSeq2000. SOAPnuke was used to process the raw data, removing reads that contained adapters or uncalled bases, had a mean Phred below 15, or lacked an exact match to the constant primer or identifier. High-quality paired reads were merged with COPE v1.2.5, and unique nucleotide sequences were defined as clonotypes. MiTCR v1.1 was used to align clonotypes to the IMGT TRBV, TRBD and TRBJ reference segments. Analysis was restricted to V-J combinations with a frequency above 0.0001, which covered roughly 99% of repertoires. A TCS score was defined as the ratio between F50 (clonal expansion) and ExV (chaos), using BLOSUM62-based TCRdist between CDR3 peptides within each V-J. Welch's t-statistics and random forest reduced fewer than 550 V-J features to under 15, which were used in a naive Bayes classifier (R e1071). Sample size was not statistically predetermined, and investigators were not blinded to group allocation. TCR Vbeta CDR3 sequencing of 120 to 150 peripheral blood samples (approximately 44 ophthalmopathy, 75 to 80 hyperthyroidism and roughly 17 progressor patients) is reported in the paper.

The TCR originated in a man between 25 and 39 years old with Graves disease. Donor details come from another sample of the same person, matched by shared clones. Recombination linked TRBV5-1 to TRBJ2-7; TRBD1 aligns with 9 central bases. The source material was peripheral blood mononuclear cells (PBMCs), sampled at new diagnosis, from a patient treated with antithyroid drugs. This receptor has the CDR3 CATRRDRVSEQYF. The DNA is TGCGCCACCCGCCGGGACAGGGTATCCGAGCAGTACTTC.